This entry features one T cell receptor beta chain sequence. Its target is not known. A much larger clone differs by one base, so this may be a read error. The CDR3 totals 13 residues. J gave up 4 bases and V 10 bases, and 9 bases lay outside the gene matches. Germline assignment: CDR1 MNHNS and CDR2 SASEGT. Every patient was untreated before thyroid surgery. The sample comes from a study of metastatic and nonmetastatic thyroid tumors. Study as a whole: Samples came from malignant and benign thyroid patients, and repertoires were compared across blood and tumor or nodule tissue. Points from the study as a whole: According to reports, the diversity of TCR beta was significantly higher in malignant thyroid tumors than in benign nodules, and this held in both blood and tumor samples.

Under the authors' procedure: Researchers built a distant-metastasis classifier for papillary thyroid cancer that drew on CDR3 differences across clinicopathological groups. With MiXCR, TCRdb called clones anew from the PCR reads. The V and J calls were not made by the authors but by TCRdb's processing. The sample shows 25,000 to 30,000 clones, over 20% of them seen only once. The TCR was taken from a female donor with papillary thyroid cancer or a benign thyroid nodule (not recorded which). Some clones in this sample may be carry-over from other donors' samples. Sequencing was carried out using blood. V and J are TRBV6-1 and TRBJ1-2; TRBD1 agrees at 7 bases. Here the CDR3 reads CATTLDRVYGYTF. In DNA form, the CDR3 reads TGTGCCACTACCCTCGACAGGGTCTATGGCTACACCTTC.